Below, 6 T cell receptor beta chains from the same sample are listed, as sequenced in a study of blood T cells in healthy people across ages. A second PCR of roughly 7 to 11 cycles used a sample-barcoded 5' primer and a J-beta primer mix. In TCRdb, the 5' RACE reads were re-called with MiXCR into one record per CDR3 protein. The table lists about 1,500,000 distinct CDR3 sequences, about 43% of them singletons. The sequenced sample was blood. The source is a woman aged 18-29 years in good health.

J is TRBJ2-1 and V is TRBV6-5; the D gene is possibly TRBD2 (5 bases). Germline V lookup: CDR1 MNHEY, CDR2 SVGAGI. V lost 4 bases and J lost 6, with 10 bases in between. The CDR3 sequence is 13 residues long. CDR3 loop: CASSLTLANEQFF. The CDR3 nucleotides are TGTGCCAGCAGTTTGACCCTAGCCAATGAGCAGTTCTTC.

The chain links TRBV3-1 to TRBJ1-1; D remains unclear. Trimming left V 0 bases short and J 5 bases short, with 10 bases between. The germline V gene encodes CDR1 LGHDT and CDR2 YNNKEL (reference sequence). The CDR3 is made up of 14 amino acids. CDR3 bases: TGTGCCAGCAGCCAAGATTCCGGGAGGACTGAAGCTTTCTTT. It codes for CASSQDSGRTEAFF.

The CDR3 DNA reads TGTGCCAGCAGCGTAGGGGAGACTAGCGGTACTCAAGAGACCCAGTACTTC. It is translated as CASSVGETSGTQETQYF. The genes are TRBV9 and TRBJ2-5, with 9 bases fitting TRBD2. Unmatched junction bases numbered 8, after V lost 0 bases and J lost 2 bases. This CDR3 has 17 residues. CDR1 and CDR2 from the germline V gene are SGDLS and YYNGEE.

As for this clonotype: A much larger clonotype is one base distant, so this may be a read error. The gene calls are TRBV10-3 and TRBJ2-1; 7 bases fit TRBD2. Trimming at V came to 4 bases and at J to 5 bases, leaving 5 bases not matched to a gene. CDR3 length: 14 amino acids. Germline V gene lookup returns CDR1 ENHRY and CDR2 SYGVKD. CDR3 sequence reads: CAISGGGENNEQFF. The DNA of the CDR3 is TGTGCCATCAGTGGGGGGGGGGAGAACAATGAGCAGTTCTTC.

The chain employs TRBV20-1 and TRBJ2-3, with D possibly TRBD2 on 5 matching bases. CDR1 and CDR2 (germline): DFQATT, SNEGSKA (reference sequence). Trimming removed 5 bases from V and 6 bases from J, with 15 bases in between. The CDR3 has 13 amino acids. CDR3 amino acids: CSAHSPGGDTQYF. CDR3 nucleotides: TGCAGTGCTCACTCTCCCGGCGGGGATACGCAGTATTTT.

This chain joins TRBV5-1 and TRBJ2-7, with 9 bases fitting TRBD2. CDR1 and CDR2 from the germline V gene are SGHRS and YFSETQ. The CDR3 loop spans 16 amino acids. Unmatched junction bases numbered 11, after V lost 0 bases and J lost 7 bases. This CDR3 reads CASSLGAASGASEQYF. CDR3 sequence (DNA): TGCGCCAGCAGCTTGGGTGCGGCTAGCGGGGCAAGTGAGCAGTACTTC.